The rows below give T cell receptor beta chains drawn from one sample of a study of blood T cell repertoires in COVID-19. TCRdb's table, derived via immunoSEQ multiplex PCR, lists solely in-frame clones and lacks some. In the table there are about 81,000 clones, around 90% of which are singletons. The sequenced sample consisted of peripheral blood. The receptors stem from a woman of 80 years or more with acute or convalescent COVID-19. Each CDR3 is given without its conserved first and last residue. A D gene is named only where the DNA matches it firmly. Size is omitted from some rows. Given values are once, few, many or a class for expanded clones.

D	V	size	J	CDR3
NA	TRBV20-1	NA	TRBJ1-1	SLRGSTEAF
TRBD2	TRBV6-2/TRBV6-3	NA	TRBJ2-1	ASSYSSGAAYNEQF
TRBD2	TRBV30	few	TRBJ2-5	AWSVGSGGAGETQY
TRBD1	TRBV7-9	NA	TRBJ2-3	ASRPVPGQGTDTQY
TRBD1	TRBV14	NA	TRBJ2-7	ASSSGTVLPYEQY
NA	TRBV4-3	once	TRBJ2-2	ASSPPGGLNTGELF
NA	TRBV21-1	NA	TRBJ2-1	ASRFLSGSCPLHRSYNEQF
TRBD2	TRBV7-4	NA	TRBJ2-4	ASSSISGRGVKNIQY
NA	TRBV27	once	TRBJ2-7	ASAPARDNYEQY
NA	TRBV19	NA	TRBJ1-1	ASRGGGATGNTEAF
NA	TRBV5-4	NA	TRBJ2-3	ASSFRGNTDTQY
TRBD1	TRBV5-5	NA	TRBJ2-7	ASSLATGPNPTYEQY
TRBD1	TRBV19	NA	TRBJ1-1	ASSTGQGPNTEAF
TRBD2	TRBV11-2	NA	TRBJ2-7	ASSLDGLAGAPYEQY
TRBD2	TRBV5-5	NA	TRBJ2-3	ASSLNGGSPVDTQY
NA	TRBV6-2/TRBV6-3	NA	TRBJ1-1	ASSSWEAEAF
TRBD1	TRBV19	NA	TRBJ1-4	ASRRQGAGEKLF
NA	TRBV7-2	few	TRBJ1-1	ASSWWGVNTEAF
TRBD2	TRBV6-2/TRBV6-3	NA	TRBJ2-3	ASSSPWGSGGRTDTQY
NA	TRBV7-2	NA	TRBJ1-5	ASSHPGLDQPQH
TRBD1	TRBV6-5	NA	TRBJ1-6	ASSPGTGNSPLH
NA	TRBV19	NA	TRBJ1-4	ASIGDNEKLF
NA	TRBV5-1	few	TRBJ2-3	ASSLWETGTDTQY
NA	TRBV19	NA	TRBJ2-1	ASSFTGTSGEQF
NA	TRBV7-7	NA	TRBJ2-3	ASSLVGGAGDTQY
TRBD2	TRBV19	NA	TRBJ2-3	ASESRREGRDTQY
TRBD1	TRBV19	NA	TRBJ1-5	ASRGQTDNQPQH
NA	TRBV12-3/TRBV12-4	NA	TRBJ1-5	ASSSQAQPQH
TRBD1	TRBV27	NA	TRBJ2-7	ASTRTGGRYEQY
NA	TRBV23-1	NA	TRBJ1-3	ASSQSQGIGSGNTIY
NA	TRBV19	few	TRBJ2-7	ASSIPGSYEQY
TRBD1	TRBV19	NA	TRBJ2-6	ASRSTGGETGANVLT
NA	TRBV27	NA	TRBJ1-2	ASKQGGRGYT
NA	TRBV19	NA	TRBJ1-5	ASSIGLSNQPQH
TRBD1	TRBV18	NA	TRBJ2-7	ASSRGQAYEQY
NA	TRBV12-3/TRBV12-4	NA	TRBJ2-3	ASSLVEDRDLY
NA	TRBV7-2	NA	TRBJ2-7	ASIPGGGGAGEQY
TRBD1	TRBV19	NA	TRBJ1-1	ASTRGPGQGMNTEAF
TRBD1	TRBV7-2	NA	TRBJ1-5	ASSLAARGLSNSNQPQH
NA	TRBV18	NA	TRBJ2-3	ASSEERSTDTQY
NA	TRBV2	NA	TRBJ2-2	ASSESGFVGLF
NA	TRBV19	NA	TRBJ2-5	ASSIRGAGETQY
NA	TRBV19	NA	TRBJ2-1	ASRTESRSYNEQF
NA	TRBV7-3	NA	TRBJ1-6	ASSNGGESPLH
NA	TRBV5-1	NA	TRBJ2-3	ASSLGGPTDTQY
NA	TRBV21-1	NA	TRBJ2-7	ASSKVRRRRDREQY